The 16 T cell receptor beta chains below come from one sample, sequenced in a study of blood T cell repertoires in COVID-19 (dated by TCRdb to 2018 to 2021). Libraries were built with the immunoSEQ multiplex PCR assay. Not all clones reach the TCRdb copy of this immuneACCESS table, which keeps in-frame sequences only. Checked studies attribute under half of the gap to unresolved V genes and leave the rest unexplained. This sample is represented by more than 300,000 clones; roughly nine tenths of them were singletons. Of the sample, around 1.9% is held by the ten largest clones. Sample: peripheral blood. The receptors originated from a woman aged 30 to 39 with COVID-19, enrolled during active disease.

The chain has TRBV18 and TRBJ2-6; no firm D call. Trimming pared 5 bases from V and 2 bases from J, leaving 7 bases between. This CDR3 region has 14 residues. From germline, CDR1 is KGHSH and CDR2 LQKENI. Written as DNA, the CDR3 is TGTGCCAGCTCAGGGCAACCTGGGGCCAACGTCCTGACTTTC. Translating gives CASSGQPGANVLTF.

The DNA of the CDR3 is TGTGCCAGCAGTGAGATCACAGGGAACACTGAAGCTTTCTTT. This codes for CASSEITGNTEAFF. V usage is TRBV2 and J usage is TRBJ1-1, with TRBD1 as a possible D gene (5 bases). V shed 3 bases and J shed 1 base, with 9 bases lying between them. The CDR3 runs to 14 residues. Germline lookup yields CDR1 SNHLY and CDR2 FYNNEI.

J is TRBJ1-1 and V is TRBV7-2; no reliable D call. Germline V CDR1 and CDR2: SGHTA, FQGNSA. The CDR3 is made up of 13 amino acids. V lost 5 bases, J lost 0 bases, and 7 bases lay in between. This chain's CDR3 is CASSPRVNTEAFF. The DNA for the CDR3 is TGTGCCAGCAGCCCCCGCGTGAACACTGAAGCTTTCTTT.

With regard to this clone: Other nucleotide sequences from this sample produce the same CDR3. The J gene is TRBJ2-3, the V gene TRBV3-1 (or the pseudogene TRBV3-2), with TRBD2 identical over 7 bases. V dropped 4 bases and J dropped 3; count of bases not matched to a gene: 7. The germline V gene encodes CDR1 LGHDT and CDR2 YNNKEL (reference sequence). The CDR3 sequence is 15 residues long. CDR3 nucleotide sequence: TGTGCCAGCAGCCTACGTGGCGGGGGAACAGATACGCAGTATTTT. This translates into CASSLRGGGTDTQYF.

The chain combines TRBV5-1 with TRBJ1-2, with D tentatively TRBD1 (6 bases). V was shortened by 4 bases and J by 8 bases, with 21 bases between the two germline ends. CDR1 and CDR2 (germline): SGHRS, YFSETQ. The CDR3 loop spans 15 amino acids. CDR3 coding DNA: TGCGCCAGCAGCCCGGGTTGGGGGCAAGTTGGCGGCTACACCTTC. Translation: CASSPGWGQVGGYTF.

The rearrangement joins TRBV24-1 to TRBJ1-1, with D perhaps TRBD1 (6 bases). V was shortened by 8 bases and J by 11 bases, with 20 bases between the two germline ends. The CDR3 contains 13 residues. Germline assignment: CDR1 KGHDR and CDR2 SFDVKD. This CDR3 reads CATTAGPGQRAFF. The CDR3 DNA sequence: TGTGCCACCACCGCCGGGCCGGGACAAAGGGCTTTCTTT.

This sequence joins TRBV11-2 and TRBJ2-7; 8 bases align to TRBD1. The V and J ends lost 5 bases and 3 bases, in that order; junction bases with no gene match: 9. The V gene's germline CDR1 is SGHAT and CDR2 FQNNGV. The CDR3 length is 15 residues. The CDR3 here is CASSLGTGLLYEQYV. The DNA for the CDR3 is TGTGCCAGCAGCCTCGGGACAGGCCTTCTCTACGAGCAGTACGTC.

The chain joins TRBV7-2 to TRBJ1-4; D remains unclear. The V end lost 6 bases, the J end lost 7 bases, and 15 bases lay between the germline ends. Germline CDR1 reads SGHTA; CDR2 reads FQGNSA. This CDR3 spans 14 amino acids. The CDR3 loop is CASSPTFGGEKLFF. The CDR3 DNA reads as TGTGCCAGCAGTCCCACTTTTGGAGGTGAAAAACTGTTTTTT.

This chain uses TRBV24-1 with TRBJ2-7; no reliable D call. There are 15 residues in the CDR3. Trimming removed 4 bases from V and 3 bases from J, with 15 bases in between. Germline CDR1 reads KGHDR; CDR2 reads SFDVKD. CDR3 sequence reads: CATSDKNYNNYEQYF. DNA for the CDR3: TGTGCCACCAGTGACAAGAACTATAACAACTACGAGCAGTACTTC.

The chain links TRBV30 to TRBJ1-1; 7 nucleotides match TRBD1. The CDR3 runs 13 residues. Germline V gene lookup returns CDR1 GTSNPN and CDR2 SVGIG (reference sequence). Unmatched junction bases numbered 3, after V lost 5 bases and J lost 0 bases. The DNA of the CDR3 is TGTGCCTGGGAACAGGGGATGAACACTGAAGCTTTCTTT. Its translation is CAWEQGMNTEAFF.

The chain couples TRBV5-4 to TRBJ1-4; possibly TRBD1 for D (6 bases). Germline lookup yields CDR1 SGHNT and CDR2 YYREEE (reference sequence). This CDR3 region has 15 residues. Trimming removed 3 bases at V and 5 bases at J, with 14 bases between. The CDR3 coding sequence is TGTGCCAGCAGCTCGAGGGGGACACGGAATGAAAAACTGTTTTTT. It is translated as CASSSRGTRNEKLFF.

This chain uses TRBV4-3 with TRBJ1-1; tentatively, D is TRBD1 (5 bases). V lost 1 base to trimming and J lost 3 bases, with 9 bases between them. CDR3 length: 14 residues. Germline V gives CDR1 LGHNA, CDR2 YSLEER. The CDR3 nucleotides read TGCGCCAGCAGCCAAGCCAGGGCGCACACTGAAGCTTTCTTT. It specifies CASSQARAHTEAFF.

This sequence joins TRBV6-5 and TRBJ1-1, with unresolved D. The CDR3 is 14 residues long. V lost 6 bases, J lost 1 base, and 12 bases lay in between. CDR1 and CDR2 from the germline V gene are MNHEY and SVGAGI. The CDR3 reads CASSPRGRNTEAFF. The CDR3 DNA sequence: TGTGCCAGCAGCCCCCGCGGGAGGAACACTGAAGCTTTCTTT.

V gene TRBV19 combines with J gene TRBJ2-5, with a possible D match to TRBD1 (5 bases). Germline CDR1 LNHDA, CDR2 SQIVND (reference sequence). Trimming stripped 5 bases from V and 7 bases from J, with 20 bases between. This CDR3 is built from 15 residues. The CDR3 protein is CASSPSTDTSATQYF. The CDR3 coding sequence is TGTGCCAGTAGTCCTTCGACAGACACCAGTGCGACCCAGTACTTC.

This clone was seen a few times. The V and J genes are TRBV5-1 and TRBJ1-1; no definite D call. The CDR3 is 14 residues long. Looked up from germline, CDR1 is SGHRS and CDR2 is YFSETQ. Trimming shortened V by 3 bases and J by 0 bases, and 9 bases separated the two germline ends. CDR3: CASSSDGMNTEAFF. CDR3 coding DNA: TGCGCCAGCAGCTCCGACGGGATGAACACTGAAGCTTTCTTT.

This chain links TRBV12-3 or TRBV12-4 with TRBJ1-1; no reliable D call. There are 13 residues in the CDR3. Trimming pared 0 bases from V and 7 bases from J, leaving 9 bases between. The CDR3 coding sequence is TGTGCCAGCAGTTTAGCGCGACATAATGAAGCTTTCTTT. Its translation is CASSLARHNEAFF.